A selection of T cell receptor beta chains follows, all from one sample in a study of OX40 agonist ivuxolimab in advanced cancers. Profiled with immunoSEQ multiplex PCR; TCRdb holds only in-frame clones, not every one. The table shows 22,000 or so clones, with more than 80% occurring only once. The material sequenced was CD4+ or CD8+ T cells sorted from blood, taken in a trial of the OX40 agonist ivuxolimab. The receptor source for this set is an adult with an advanced solid tumor such as melanoma, head and neck, liver or kidney cancer. The CDR3 runs from the conserved cysteine through the conserved F or W. Each record gives: CDR3 DNA, CDR3 protein, D gene, clone size, V gene, J gene. The D gene is left open where the match is weak. A row's size may be missing; if present it is once, few, many or a size class.

CDR3 DNA: TGTGCCAGCAGCCCCGGACACCTGCAAGAGACCCAGTACTTC
CDR3 protein: CASSPGHLQETQYF
D gene: -
clone size: -
V gene: TRBV9
J gene: TRBJ2-5

CDR3 DNA: TGTGCTAGTGGTTTGGTTGGGACAGGGCACCAAGAGACCCAGTACTTC
CDR3 protein: CASGLVGTGHQETQYF
D gene: TRBD1
clone size: once
V gene: TRBV12-5
J gene: TRBJ2-5

CDR3 DNA: TGTGCCAGCAGTTCAATAGGGGGGCGGGTTTCTGAAGCTTTCTTT
CDR3 protein: CASSSIGGRVSEAFF
D gene: -
clone size: -
V gene: TRBV25-1
J gene: TRBJ1-1

CDR3 DNA: TGTGCCAGCAGCCCCCATTCTGGTAGCGGGGGGGACAATGAGCAGTTCTTC
CDR3 protein: CASSPHSGSGGDNEQFF
D gene: TRBD2
clone size: -
V gene: TRBV9
J gene: TRBJ2-1

CDR3 DNA: TGCGCCAGCAGGAGCCTGGCTAGCGGGGCCTACGAGCAGTACTTC
CDR3 protein: CASRSLASGAYEQYF
D gene: TRBD2
clone size: -
V gene: TRBV4-1
J gene: TRBJ2-7

CDR3 DNA: TGTGCCAGCAGCTTCGGACTAGCGGGGGGAAATGGAGAGACCCAGTACTTC
CDR3 protein: CASSFGLAGGNGETQYF
D gene: TRBD2
clone size: -
V gene: TRBV5-4
J gene: TRBJ2-5

CDR3 DNA: TGTGCCAGTAGTATAGGCGGTGATACGCAGTATTTT
CDR3 protein: CASSIGGDTQYF
D gene: -
clone size: -
V gene: TRBV19
J gene: TRBJ2-3

CDR3 DNA: TGTGCCACCACCGGACAGGCTAGCACAGATACGCAGTATTTT
CDR3 protein: CATTGQASTDTQYF
D gene: TRBD1
clone size: -
V gene: TRBV15
J gene: TRBJ2-3

CDR3 DNA: TGTGCCAGCAGTTACTCGGTAGCGGGAGGCGAGCAGTTCTTC
CDR3 protein: CASSYSVAGGEQFF
D gene: TRBD2
clone size: -
V gene: TRBV6-5
J gene: TRBJ2-1

CDR3 DNA: TGTGCCAGCGGTCTGGCAAATCAGCCCCAGCATTTT
CDR3 protein: CASGLANQPQHF
D gene: -
clone size: few
V gene: TRBV27
J gene: TRBJ1-5

CDR3 DNA: TGTGCCAGTAACCCGGGGACATCCGGCACCGGGGAGCTGTTTTTT
CDR3 protein: CASNPGTSGTGELFF
D gene: -
clone size: -
V gene: TRBV19
J gene: TRBJ2-2

CDR3 DNA: TGTGCCAGCAGCCCTGGCCCCCGTCTGCCCGGAGGTGAGCAGTTCTTC
CDR3 protein: CASSPGPRLPGGEQFF
D gene: -
clone size: once
V gene: TRBV13
J gene: TRBJ2-1

CDR3 DNA: TGTGCCAGCAGCCTAGGGGGTTTGGGTTCCGGGGAGCTGTTTTTT
CDR3 protein: CASSLGGLGSGELFF
D gene: -
clone size: -
V gene: TRBV13
J gene: TRBJ2-2

CDR3 DNA: TGTGCCAGCTTCGGGGTTTCCTACGAGCAGTACTTC
CDR3 protein: CASFGVSYEQYF
D gene: -
clone size: few
V gene: TRBV27
J gene: TRBJ2-7

CDR3 DNA: TGTGCCAGCAGCTTATCAGGACTAACCTACGAGCAGTACTTC
CDR3 protein: CASSLSGLTYEQYF
D gene: -
clone size: -
V gene: TRBV7-6
J gene: TRBJ2-7

CDR3 DNA: TGTGCCAGCAGCCAAGATCAATGGGGGCGGACCTACGAGCAGTACTTC
CDR3 protein: CASSQDQWGRTYEQYF
D gene: -
clone size: -
V gene: TRBV14
J gene: TRBJ2-7

CDR3 DNA: TGTGCCAGCAGCTTATTTTGGGGGAGTGCCTACAATGAGCAGTTCTTC
CDR3 protein: CASSLFWGSAYNEQFF
D gene: -
clone size: once
V gene: TRBV11-1
J gene: TRBJ2-1

CDR3 DNA: TGTGCCAGCAGTGAAGGGGGGATCTTGGACTTC
CDR3 protein: CASSEGGILDF
D gene: -
clone size: -
V gene: TRBV2
J gene: TRBJ2-7

CDR3 DNA: TGTGCCAGCAGCTGGAGCGAGGGGGCCGGGGAGCTGTTTTTT
CDR3 protein: CASSWSEGAGELFF
D gene: -
clone size: -
V gene: TRBV11-3
J gene: TRBJ2-2

CDR3 DNA: TGTGCCAGCAGTTACTCGAGTCTAGCGGGGGGAGATACGCAGTATTTT
CDR3 protein: CASSYSSLAGGDTQYF
D gene: TRBD2
clone size: few
V gene: TRBV6-5
J gene: TRBJ2-3

CDR3 DNA: TGTGCCAGCAGCCGAAGAATGGAAGTGGACAGGGATCCCTACGAGCAGTACTTC
CDR3 protein: CASSRRMEVDRDPYEQYF
D gene: TRBD1
clone size: -
V gene: TRBV7-9
J gene: TRBJ2-7

CDR3 DNA: TGTGCCAGCAGCCCTCTGACGGGAGTGGCAGATACGCAGTATTTT
CDR3 protein: CASSPLTGVADTQYF
D gene: -
clone size: -
V gene: TRBV9
J gene: TRBJ2-3

CDR3 DNA: TGCGCCAGCAGCCAAGAGACTGGCAGGGGGGAGACCCAGTACTTC
CDR3 protein: CASSQETGRGETQYF
D gene: TRBD1
clone size: -
V gene: TRBV4-1
J gene: TRBJ2-5

CDR3 DNA: TGTGCCAGCAGCAACCCAGGTTCCTCTGGAAACACCATATATTTT
CDR3 protein: CASSNPGSSGNTIYF
D gene: -
clone size: -
V gene: TRBV9
J gene: TRBJ1-3

CDR3 DNA: TGCGCCAGCAGCCCTGGCTACGAGCAGTACTTC
CDR3 protein: CASSPGYEQYF
D gene: -
clone size: -
V gene: TRBV5-1
J gene: TRBJ2-7

CDR3 DNA: TGTGCCAGCAGTTACACGGGCAGCTCCTACGAGCAGTACTTC
CDR3 protein: CASSYTGSSYEQYF
D gene: -
clone size: medium-sized
V gene: TRBV6-5
J gene: TRBJ2-7

CDR3 DNA: TGTGCCACACCCCAGGGGGCGAACACCGGGGAGCTGTTTTTT
CDR3 protein: CATPQGANTGELFF
D gene: TRBD1
clone size: -
V gene: TRBV5-4
J gene: TRBJ2-2

CDR3 DNA: TGTGCCAGCAGCTTCTCGAGACAGACCACTGAAGCTTTCTTT
CDR3 protein: CASSFSRQTTEAFF
D gene: -
clone size: -
V gene: TRBV5-6
J gene: TRBJ1-1

CDR3 DNA: TGTGCCAGCAGCTTAGGTTTTGTTGAGCAGTTCTTC
CDR3 protein: CASSLGFVEQFF
D gene: -
clone size: -
V gene: TRBV11-2
J gene: TRBJ2-1

CDR3 DNA: TGCGCCAGCAGCTTGGCCGTGTCTCCCGAGCAGTACTTC
CDR3 protein: CASSLAVSPEQYF
D gene: -
clone size: once
V gene: TRBV5-1
J gene: TRBJ2-7

CDR3 DNA: TGTGCCAGCAGCCCCCCGAGCTCCTACGAGCAGTACTTC
CDR3 protein: CASSPPSSYEQYF
D gene: -
clone size: few
V gene: TRBV28
J gene: TRBJ2-7

CDR3 DNA: TGCGCCAGCAGCCCGGGCCCGAACACCGGGGAGCTGTTTTTT
CDR3 protein: CASSPGPNTGELFF
D gene: -
clone size: -
V gene: TRBV4-1
J gene: TRBJ2-2

CDR3 DNA: TGTGCCAGCAGTTTTCAGGGAAGGGGTGATGGCTACACCTTC
CDR3 protein: CASSFQGRGDGYTF
D gene: -
clone size: -
V gene: TRBV27
J gene: TRBJ1-2

CDR3 DNA: TGTGCCAGCGTGTCCCCCAATGAGCAGTTCTTC
CDR3 protein: CASVSPNEQFF
D gene: -
clone size: -
V gene: TRBV2
J gene: TRBJ2-1

CDR3 DNA: TGTGCCAGCAGTTCAACTCGGACAGGGGGCGCAAACACTGAAGCTTTCTTT
CDR3 protein: CASSSTRTGGANTEAFF
D gene: TRBD1
clone size: medium-sized
V gene: TRBV28
J gene: TRBJ1-1

CDR3 DNA: TGTGCCAGCAGTTACGTTAGGGAAGAGACCCAGTACTTC
CDR3 protein: CASSYVREETQYF
D gene: -
clone size: -
V gene: TRBV6-5
J gene: TRBJ2-5

CDR3 DNA: TGTGCCAGCAGCTTCGATCTCTACGAGCAGTACTTC
CDR3 protein: CASSFDLYEQYF
D gene: -
clone size: -
V gene: TRBV7-2
J gene: TRBJ2-7

CDR3 DNA: TGTGCCAGCAGTTACTCTGACGAGCAGTACTTC
CDR3 protein: CASSYSDEQYF
D gene: -
clone size: -
V gene: TRBV6-6
J gene: TRBJ2-7

CDR3 DNA: TGTGCCAGCTCACCACCCACTAGCGGGGCTGGCTACGAGCAGTACTTC
CDR3 protein: CASSPPTSGAGYEQYF
D gene: TRBD2
clone size: -
V gene: TRBV18
J gene: TRBJ2-7

CDR3 DNA: TGTGCCAGCAGTCCCGTGGGGGGGTACGACGAGCAGTACTTC
CDR3 protein: CASSPVGGYDEQYF
D gene: TRBD2
clone size: -
V gene: TRBV28
J gene: TRBJ2-7

CDR3 DNA: TGTGCCAGCAGCGTAGCTAGGGGGGCCCAAGAGACCCAGTACTTC
CDR3 protein: CASSVARGAQETQYF
D gene: -
clone size: -
V gene: TRBV9
J gene: TRBJ2-5

CDR3 DNA: TGTGCCAGCAGCGGGATCCTTCTCGGGGGGGGCACCGGGGAGCTGTTTTTT
CDR3 protein: CASSGILLGGGTGELFF
D gene: TRBD2
clone size: -
V gene: TRBV5-4
J gene: TRBJ2-2

CDR3 DNA: TGTGCCAGCAGCGACGAGCAGTACTTC
CDR3 protein: CASSDEQYF
D gene: -
clone size: few
V gene: TRBV7-9
J gene: TRBJ2-7

CDR3 DNA: TGTGCCAGCAGGGGGACAGGGGGTTATTACTCCTACGAGCAGTACTTC
CDR3 protein: CASRGTGGYYSYEQYF
D gene: TRBD1
clone size: -
V gene: TRBV2
J gene: TRBJ2-7

CDR3 DNA: TGCGCCAGCAGTCTCAAGGAGAGGGGTGCAACAGATACGCAGTATTTT
CDR3 protein: CASSLKERGATDTQYF
D gene: -
clone size: -
V gene: TRBV23-1
J gene: TRBJ2-3

CDR3 DNA: TGCGCCAGCGCAGGGGGTTCTTACGAGCAGTACTTC
CDR3 protein: CASAGGSYEQYF
D gene: TRBD1
clone size: once
V gene: TRBV4-1
J gene: TRBJ2-7

CDR3 DNA: TGTGCCAGCAGCTCGGGACAGGGTTTCCCGAATGAGCAGTTCTTC
CDR3 protein: CASSSGQGFPNEQFF
D gene: TRBD1
clone size: -
V gene: TRBV7-6
J gene: TRBJ2-1

CDR3 DNA: TGTGCCAGCAGCTTGGAGGGGGCTAACTTTCAGCCCCAGCATTTT
CDR3 protein: CASSLEGANFQPQHF
D gene: TRBD1
clone size: -
V gene: TRBV7-9
J gene: TRBJ1-5

CDR3 DNA: TGTGCCAGCAGTGACGACCGTTATACCGGTGGCTACACCTTC
CDR3 protein: CASSDDRYTGGYTF
D gene: -
clone size: -
V gene: TRBV6-1
J gene: TRBJ1-2

CDR3 DNA: TGTGCCAGCTCCAGACCGTACACAGATACGCAGTATTTT
CDR3 protein: CASSRPYTDTQYF
D gene: -
clone size: -
V gene: TRBV2
J gene: TRBJ2-3

CDR3 DNA: TGCGCCAGCAGCTTGGTAAGCGGGACAGGGGGAAACTACGAGCAGTACTTC
CDR3 protein: CASSLVSGTGGNYEQYF
D gene: TRBD1
clone size: -
V gene: TRBV5-1
J gene: TRBJ2-7